This T cell receptor beta chain was retrieved from a study of blood T cells in healthy people across ages. Regarding this clonotype: Antigen unknown.

Combining a sample-barcoded 5' primer with a J-beta primer mix, a second PCR ran for roughly 7 to 11 cycles. Samples each returned at least 3 million CDR3-containing paired-end reads. TCRdb re-called the 5' RACE reads through MiXCR, storing one row per CDR3 protein. The sample consists of about 1 million distinct CDR3 sequences, roughly 45% of them appearing once. Trimming removed 4 bases from V and 3 bases from J, with 22 bases in between. Looked up from germline, CDR1 is MNHEY and CDR2 is SVGAGI. The CDR3 length is 17 residues. The study, taken as a whole, reports: Estimated diversity across one million T cells was deemed an underestimate.

The TCR originated in a woman in her fifties or sixties in good health. The chain joins TRBV6-5 to TRBJ2-7; perhaps TRBD1 as D (5 bases). The sample was blood. The CDR3 nucleotides read TGTGCCAGCAGTTCCCTCCGAAGCCAGGGAAACCTCTACGAGCAGTACTTC. This translates into CASSSLRSQGNLYEQYF.